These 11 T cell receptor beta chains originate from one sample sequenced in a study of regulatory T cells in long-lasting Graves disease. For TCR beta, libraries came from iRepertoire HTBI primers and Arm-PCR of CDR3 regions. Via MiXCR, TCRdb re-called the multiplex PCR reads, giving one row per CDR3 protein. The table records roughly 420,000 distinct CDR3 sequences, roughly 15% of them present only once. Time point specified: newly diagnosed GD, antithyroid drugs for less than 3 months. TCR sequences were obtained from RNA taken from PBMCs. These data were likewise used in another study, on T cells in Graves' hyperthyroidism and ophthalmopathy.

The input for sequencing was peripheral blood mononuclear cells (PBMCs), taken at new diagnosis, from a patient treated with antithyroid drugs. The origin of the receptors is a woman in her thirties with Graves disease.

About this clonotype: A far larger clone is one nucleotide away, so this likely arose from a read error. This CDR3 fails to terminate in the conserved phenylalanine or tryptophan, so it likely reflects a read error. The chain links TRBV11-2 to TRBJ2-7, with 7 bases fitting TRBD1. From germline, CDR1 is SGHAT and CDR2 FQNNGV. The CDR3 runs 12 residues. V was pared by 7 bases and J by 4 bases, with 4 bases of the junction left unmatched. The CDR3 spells CASNRGGYEQYY. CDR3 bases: TGTGCCAGCAACAGGGGTGGGTACGAGCAGTACTAC.

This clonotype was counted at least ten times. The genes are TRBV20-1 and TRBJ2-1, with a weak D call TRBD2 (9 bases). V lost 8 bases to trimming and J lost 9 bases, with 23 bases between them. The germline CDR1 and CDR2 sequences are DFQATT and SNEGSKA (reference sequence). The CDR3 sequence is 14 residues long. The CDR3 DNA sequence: TGCAGTACCCAGGGGGCGGGAGGGCCCATTGAGCAGTTCTTC. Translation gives CSTQGAGGPIEQFF.

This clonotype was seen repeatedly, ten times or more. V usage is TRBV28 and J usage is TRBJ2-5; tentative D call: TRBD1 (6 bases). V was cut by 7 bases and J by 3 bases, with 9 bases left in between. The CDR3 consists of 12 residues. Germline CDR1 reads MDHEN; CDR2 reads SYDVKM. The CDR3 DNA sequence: TGTGCCAGCAAGGACAGAGAAGAGACCCAGTACTTC. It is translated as CASKDREETQYF.

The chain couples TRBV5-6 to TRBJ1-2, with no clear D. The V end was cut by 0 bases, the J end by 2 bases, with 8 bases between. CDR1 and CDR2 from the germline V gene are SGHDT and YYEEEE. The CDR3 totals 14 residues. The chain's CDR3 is CASSLGWINYGYTF. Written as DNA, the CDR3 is TGTGCCAGCAGCTTGGGTTGGATAAACTATGGCTACACCTTC.

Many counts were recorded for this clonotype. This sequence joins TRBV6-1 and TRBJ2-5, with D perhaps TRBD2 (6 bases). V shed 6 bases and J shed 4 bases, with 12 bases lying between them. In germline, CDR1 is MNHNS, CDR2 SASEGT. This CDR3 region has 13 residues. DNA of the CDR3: TGTGCCAGCAGCGCGGGGTGGGGAGAGACCCAGTACTTC. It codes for CASSAGWGETQYF.

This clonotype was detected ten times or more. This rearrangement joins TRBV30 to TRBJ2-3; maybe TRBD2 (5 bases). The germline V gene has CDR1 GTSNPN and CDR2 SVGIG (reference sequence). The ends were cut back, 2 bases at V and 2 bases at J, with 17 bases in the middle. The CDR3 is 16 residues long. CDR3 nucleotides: TGTGCCTGGAGTAGTGGTTTGGGAGAATACACAGATACGCAGTATTTT. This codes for CAWSSGLGEYTDTQYF.

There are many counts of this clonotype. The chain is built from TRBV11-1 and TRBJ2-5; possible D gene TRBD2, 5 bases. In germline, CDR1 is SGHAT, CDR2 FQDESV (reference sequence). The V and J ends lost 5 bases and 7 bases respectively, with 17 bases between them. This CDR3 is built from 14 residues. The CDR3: CASSQDYRMGTQYF. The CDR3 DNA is TGTGCCAGCAGCCAAGACTATCGAATGGGGACCCAGTACTTC.

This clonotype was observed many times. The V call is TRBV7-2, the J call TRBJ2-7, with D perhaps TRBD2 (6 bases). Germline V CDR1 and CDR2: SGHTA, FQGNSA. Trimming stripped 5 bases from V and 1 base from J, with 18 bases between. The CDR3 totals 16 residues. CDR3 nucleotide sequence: TGTGCCAGCAGCCGTCAAGGGGTGGAGGGGTCCTACGAGCAGTACTTC. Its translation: CASSRQGVEGSYEQYF.

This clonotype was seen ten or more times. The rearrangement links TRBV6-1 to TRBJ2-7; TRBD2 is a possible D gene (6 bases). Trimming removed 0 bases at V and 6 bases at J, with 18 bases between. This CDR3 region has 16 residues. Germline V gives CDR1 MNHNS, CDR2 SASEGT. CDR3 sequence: CASSEAGLGGMSEQYF. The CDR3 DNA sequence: TGTGCCAGCAGTGAAGCGGGACTCGGCGGGATGAGCGAGCAGTACTTC.

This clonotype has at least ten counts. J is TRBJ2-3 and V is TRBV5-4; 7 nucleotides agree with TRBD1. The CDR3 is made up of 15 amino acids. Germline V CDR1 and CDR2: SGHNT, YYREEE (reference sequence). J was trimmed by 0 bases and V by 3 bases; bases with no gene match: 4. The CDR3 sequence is CASSSLTGSTDTQYF. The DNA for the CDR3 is TGTGCCAGCAGCTCGCTGACAGGGAGCACAGATACGCAGTATTTT.

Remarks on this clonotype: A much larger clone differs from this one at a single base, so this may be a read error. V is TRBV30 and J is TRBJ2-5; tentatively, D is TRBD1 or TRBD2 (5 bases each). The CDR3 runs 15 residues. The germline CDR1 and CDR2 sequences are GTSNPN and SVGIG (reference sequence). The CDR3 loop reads CACLRVTGRGNERFF. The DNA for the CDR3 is TGTGCCTGCCTTAGGGTTACGGGTAGGGGCAATGAGCGGTTCTTC.